The T cell receptor (beta chain) described here comes from a study of shared clonotypes between healthy human individuals (TCRdb year 2020). Notes on the research overall: The cohort comprised a couple of women and a few men aged 18 to 49 years. Between about 0.85 and 8.9 billion PBMCs per donor were obtained by leukapheresis. To estimate repertoire size and how much clonotype sharing occurs between individuals, the study deeply sequenced the blood TCR repertoires of roughly 5 healthy adults. For each donor, CD4 naive and CD4 memory were each given three plates, CD8 naive was given two plates, and CD8 memory was given one plate. Different laboratories and diverse techniques were used to prepare libraries and sequence TCR repertoires, to increase sequencing depth and limit assay-specific biases.

Details on this clone: Its antigen remains unidentified. Base-call qualities are not available, and no considerably larger clone is one nucleotide away. The sample has other DNA sequences that encode this CDR3 too.

Study-wide findings and limitations: Sharing across several donors was observed for around 5% of naive CD4, over 3% of naive CD8, 2% to 2.5% of memory CD4, and roughly 0.4% of memory CD8 clonotypes. The genetic and exposure-history diversity represented was limited by the small number of donors. Pairwise subsampling indicated that sequencing depth was expected to affect the degree of clonotype sharing among donors. Rarefaction of sorted-subset datasets indicated incomplete sequencing despite the large sequencing depth. Sampling was restricted to blood, and TCR repertoires in tissues likely differ from the TCR repertoires found in blood. Compared with non-shared clonotypes, clonotypes shared by all four sorted-subset donors had higher generation probabilities. Larger estimated clonotype richness was generally found for naive subsets than for memory subsets.

The donors were healthy, HIV-negative adults with no recently reported acute infections or vaccinations. Only Caucasian adults living in Nashville, Tennessee, USA were represented among the donors. CD4+ T cells were enriched through magnetic negative selection, after which naive cells were positively selected on CD45RA and the remaining negative fraction served as the memory subset. After blood collection by leukapheresis, PBMCs were isolated using Ficoll-Histopaque density gradient centrifugation and then cryopreserved in the vapor phase of liquid nitrogen. Purity and quantity of every magnetically sorted T cell population were checked by analytical flow cytometry. Genomic DNA was isolated from every sorted fraction and measured by UV absorbance on a Nanodrop 2000c. Trimming costs V 5 bases and J 0 bases, and their ends lie 7 bases apart. Reading the germline V gene gives CDR1 KGHSH and CDR2 LQKENI. Measured from the cysteine to the phenylalanine, the CDR3 is 13 residues long. Just the 39-base CDR3 DNA is kept, in frame starting at base 1.

TCR CDR3 regions were amplified from genomic DNA by multiplex PCR using the deep immunoSEQ assay. Extracted genomic DNA from each cell subset was spread evenly across all wells of several immunoSEQ 96-well plates, with each plate serving as a replicate. For sorted subsets, roughly 200 ng of genomic DNA, equivalent to some 30,000 T cell genomes, went into each replicate PCR. The purified libraries were quantified using a Qubit 3.0 fluorometer, sized with a Bioanalyzer 2100, and then quantified again using the KAPA Library Quantification kit. A separate single-read 150-cycle Illumina NextSeq 550 flow cell was used to sequence each immunoSEQ 96-well plate. The authors' analysis ran thus. The immunoSEQ output contained only junctional sequences without quality scores, so filtering could not match that applied to full-length reads. Sequences were annotated with PyIR, a Python wrapper for IgBLAST v1.9, using IMGT germline references to assign V/J genes and CDR3. Any read was removed if the V/J assignment was weak (E-value above 1e-6), the CDR3 was missing, or the read contained stop codons, out-of-frame junctions, or ambiguous translated residues. V3J clonotypes were defined as sequences sharing the same inferred V gene, J gene, and CDR3 amino acid sequence. The percentage overlap between two repertoires was calculated by dividing the number of shared unique clonotypes by the size of the smaller repertoire. Three approaches were used to assess repertoire richness: RTK rarefaction, the Chao1 estimator, and Recon v2.1 estimates of unobserved clonotypes. Generation probabilities were computed with OLGA for all TCRbeta clonotypes obtained by the gDNA method from four donors. What TCRdb holds here is the immuneACCESS table cut down to in-frame rearrangements. Part of the clones is not present; checked against another copy, under half of the missing clones reflect an unresolved V gene, and the others are unexplained. V and J calls and clone size are copied from that table; D and trimming were computed from the DNA. The sample profile shows a few million clones; more than 90% of them were found once. Of the sample, roughly 0.15% is held by the ten largest clones.

The clonotype comes from a man aged 18 to 35 in good health. The rearrangement combines TRBV18 with TRBJ2-5; a tentative D call is TRBD2 (6 bases match). The sequenced material came from naive CD4+ T cells sorted from blood. Sample cell subset or site, as interpreted from the label and publication: CD45RA+ positively selected. The CDR3 region reads CASSAGYQETQYF. The nucleotide sequence is given as TGTGCCAGCTCAGCGGGGTACCAAGAGACCCAGTACTTC.